The source of this T cell receptor (beta chain) is a study of cytomegalovirus exposure and HLA in healthy donors. Study outcomes and limitations: Earlier analysis yielded a pattern in which most TCR beta V segments were productive about 87% or about 30% of the time.

The V end lost 4 bases, the J end lost 2 bases, and 13 bases lay between the germline ends. Germline V gives CDR1 SGDLS, CDR2 YYNGEE. The CDR3 is 16 amino acids. 60 Vbeta and 13 Jbeta primers were used in PCR. TCRdb's copy holds only in-frame clones and misses some; the assay was immunoSEQ multiplex PCR. The top ten hold around 10% of the sample, which has 100,000 to 150,000 clones, over 65% seen once. This clone was seen more than once but under ten times. Its antigen remains unidentified. The source is a woman aged 50 to 60 in good health and CMV-seropositive. The chain recombines TRBV9 with TRBJ2-6; a possible D gene is TRBD2 (6 bases). The sample consisted of PBMCs. In nucleotides, the CDR3 is TGTGCCAGCAGCAAACTAGCCAGGGCTGGGGCCAACGTCCTGACTTTC. Its translation: CASSKLARAGANVLTF.